What follows are 7 T cell receptor beta chains derived from one specimen sequenced in a study of blood T cell repertoires in COVID-19. Method: immunoSEQ multiplex PCR; TCRdb's copy keeps in-frame clones and lacks some. Of around 230,000 clones listed, about four fifths were seen once; the top ten hold roughly 10%. The sequenced sample consisted of peripheral blood. The receptors come from a woman older than 75 with acute or convalescent COVID-19.

V gene TRBV7-9 combines with J gene TRBJ2-3; TRBD2 matches 9 bases. Germline CDR1 is SEHNR and CDR2 is FQNEAQ (reference sequence). The CDR3 is made up of 17 amino acids. V lost 4 bases, J lost 2 bases, and 10 bases stayed unmatched. Written as DNA, the CDR3 is TGTGCCAGCAGCTCGGCCGGGCGGGGGGGACCCACAGATACGCAGTATTTT. Translated, it gives CASSSAGRGGPTDTQYF.

The chain recombines TRBV5-6 with TRBJ1-2; 7 bases are a match to TRBD1. The CDR3 is 14 amino acids. In germline, CDR1 is SGHDT, CDR2 YYEEEE. Trimming took 2 bases from V and 10 from J; bases not matched to a gene: 11. The CDR3, as DNA: TGTGCCAGCAGCTTCCCCGGGACAGTCCGGGACTACACCTTC. Amino acid sequence: CASSFPGTVRDYTF. Full variable domain (remainder filled in from reference TRBV5-6 and TRBJ1-2): DAGVTQSPTHLIKTRGQQVTLRCSPKSGHDTVSWYQQALGQGPQFIFQYYEEEERQRGNFPDRFSGHQFPNYSSELNVNALLLGDSALYLCASSFPGTVRDYTFGSGTRLTVV.

The chain carries TRBV2 and TRBJ1-5, with D unresolved. Trimming removed 5 bases at V and 7 bases at J, with 12 bases between. CDR1 is SNHLY, CDR2 FYNNEI, per germline. CDR3 length: 13 amino acids. Here the CDR3 reads CASSLPETQPQHF. DNA for the CDR3: TGTGCCAGCAGTTTGCCAGAAACCCAGCCCCAGCATTTT.

This clone was seen only once. This chain links TRBV27 with TRBJ2-1, with D maybe TRBD1 (5 bases). The CDR3 has 16 residues. V was pared by 6 bases and J by 0 bases, with 15 bases between. Germline-derived CDR1 and CDR2 are MNHEY and SMNVEV (reference sequence). The CDR3 DNA reads as TGTGCCAGCAGCCCCTTAAGGACAAGCTCCTACAATGAGCAGTTCTTC. Translating it yields CASSPLRTSSYNEQFF.

The chain is built from TRBV28 and TRBJ1-5; possible D gene TRBD1, 6 bases. The CDR3 has 14 residues. The germline gives CDR1 MDHEN, CDR2 SYDVKM. Deletions cut 6 bases from V and 7 bases from J, with 16 bases between. CDR3 amino acids: CASRTQGGTQPQHF. In nucleotides, the CDR3 is TGTGCCAGCAGAACGCAAGGGGGAACGCAGCCCCAGCATTTT.

The rearrangement links TRBV6-5 to TRBJ1-3; TRBD1 matches at 7 bases. Trimming at V came to 5 bases and at J to 3 bases, leaving 7 bases not matched to a gene. Germline loops: CDR1 MNHEY, CDR2 SVGAGI. The CDR3 extends over 15 amino acids. The CDR3 loop is CASSPRQGGGNTIYF. The DNA for the CDR3 is TGTGCCAGCAGTCCTCGACAGGGAGGTGGAAACACCATATATTTT.

This clone was picked up a small number of times. V gene TRBV2 combines with J gene TRBJ1-2; D perhaps matches TRBD1 (6 bases). The CDR3 contains 17 residues. V lost 6 bases to trimming and J lost 2 bases, with 22 bases between them. Germline values: CDR1 SNHLY, CDR2 FYNNEI. CDR3 protein: CASRFGQSYLRNYGYTF. CDR3 coding DNA: TGTGCCAGCAGATTCGGACAGTCCTACCTACGAAACTATGGCTACACCTTC.